This T cell receptor (beta chain) comes out of a study of T-cell reconstitution after alpha-beta-depleted transplantation in children. Study results and caveats: Reportedly, alpha-beta T cells present about two months post-transplant originated from several hundred expanded clones of graft origin. T cells produced anew were the main source of T-cell counts and diversity one year after transplant. Surviving recipient T cells and thymic progenitors underlay high day-60 TCRbeta diversity in some patients.

Unique molecular identifiers were built into the TCRbeta library. TCRdb reanalysed the PCR reads using MiXCR and keeps one entry per CDR3 protein. The sample lists 200,000 to 250,000 distinct CDR3 sequences, approximately 7% seen once, with 5.5% in the top ten. This clonotype was picked up many times. The antigen is unknown. This receptor was identified in a boy aged 2 to 10 with acute lymphoblastic leukemia, due to receive a stem cell transplant. Material: PBMCs, obtained before TCRalphabeta/CD19-depleted stem cell transplant.

Here the CDR3 reads CASSLGTGTSYQFF. The CDR3 DNA sequence: TGTGCCAGCAGCTTAGGAACCGGGACTAGCTATCAGTTCTTC. V usage is TRBV11-2 and J usage is TRBJ2-1; TRBD2 aligns across 9 bases. This CDR3 region has 14 residues. Looked up from germline, CDR1 is SGHAT and CDR2 is FQNNGV. Unmatched junction bases numbered 8, after V lost 1 base and J lost 13 bases. Complete variable domain (other parts from reference TRBV11-2 and TRBJ2-1): EAGVAQSPRYKIIEKRQSVAFWCNPISGHATLYWYQQILGQGPKLLIQFQNNGVVDDSQLPKDRFSAERLKGVDSTLKIQPAKLEDSAVYLCASSLGTGTSYQFFGPGTRLTVL.